These 17 T cell receptor beta chains share one sample of origin, sequenced in a study of long-term antiretroviral therapy in people with HIV. The assay used was immunoSEQ (version v3.0), run at survey level. Here immunoSEQ multiplex PCR was the method, and the copy in TCRdb shows in-frame clones only, minus some. Of around 21,000 clones listed, around 84% are singletons. The input for sequencing was unsorted PBMCs, taken 1.9 years after starting antiretroviral therapy. Every receptor here comes from a woman between 50 and 59 years old with HIV.

The chain uses TRBV7-4 and TRBJ2-3, with D unresolved. Germline CDR1 SGHVT, CDR2 SQSDAQ. The CDR3 extends over 16 amino acids. V shed 1 base and J shed 2 bases, with 13 bases lying between them. Here the CDR3 DNA reads TGTGCCAGCAGCTTAGACCCCTATAGGACCACAGATACGCAGTATTTT. Protein sequence: CASSLDPYRTTDTQYF.

This chain connects TRBV21-1 to TRBJ1-1. TRBV21-1 is tagged as a pseudogene. The CDR3 length is 12 residues. The CDR3 loop is CASSKALTEAFF. CDR3 nucleotides: TGTGCCAGCAGCAAAGCCCTTACTGAAGCTTTCTTT.

Remarks on this clone: The junction departs from the called germline gene at one end, perhaps through a read error. J is TRBJ1-1 and V is TRBV5-6; 7 positions match TRBD1. Germline loops: CDR1 SGHDT, CDR2 YYEEEE. This CDR3 is 13 amino acids long. DNA for the CDR3: TGTGCCAGCAGCTTGGCCATATTTCAGGGGGAAGAATTT. Its protein is CASSLAIFQGEEF.

This clone came up a few times. The chain links TRBV27 to TRBJ1-5; the D gene is possibly TRBD1 (5 bases). Trimming pared 5 bases from V and 7 bases from J, leaving 15 bases between. Germline-derived CDR1 and CDR2 are MNHEY and SMNVEV (reference sequence). This CDR3 is built from 14 residues. This CDR3 reads CASSRGKAQQPQHF. The DNA for the CDR3 is TGTGCCAGCAGTCGGGGGAAGGCACAGCAGCCCCAGCATTTT.

The chain employs TRBV11-1 and TRBJ2-1, with TRBD2 identical over 9 bases. After removal of 6 bases from V and 1 base from J, the junction contained 7 bases not matched to a gene. The CDR3 is made up of 16 amino acids. CDR1 SGHAT and CDR2 FQDESV come from the germline V gene (reference sequence). The CDR3 DNA reads as TGTGCCAGCAGTTTCTTAGCGGGGGTATCCTACAATGAGCAGTTCTTC. It codes for CASSFLAGVSYNEQFF.

The chain employs TRBV19 and TRBJ2-7, with D possibly matching TRBD1 (6 bases). From germline, CDR1 is LNHDA and CDR2 SQIVND (reference sequence). This CDR3 spans 13 amino acids. V was pared by 9 bases and J by 0 bases, with 12 bases between. CDR3 nucleotide sequence: TGTGCCAGCAGACAGGAATACTCCTACGAGCAGTACTTC. It specifies CASRQEYSYEQYF.

This rearrangement joins TRBV10-3 to TRBJ2-1, with TRBD1 matching 7 bases. This CDR3 contains 11 residues. Losses at the gene ends were 8 bases for V and 7 bases for J; bases not matched to a gene: 2. The germline V gene encodes CDR1 ENHRY and CDR2 SYGVKD. This chain's CDR3 is CAIAGGNEQFF. As DNA, the CDR3 is TGTGCCATCGCAGGGGGAAATGAGCAGTTCTTC.

The V call is TRBV5-6, the J call TRBJ1-5, with 7 bases lining up with TRBD1. Germline V gene lookup returns CDR1 SGHDT and CDR2 YYEEEE. J gave up 6 bases and V 5 bases, and 8 bases lay outside the gene matches. This CDR3 is built from 14 residues. The CDR3 is CASSQTGAVQPQHF. The CDR3 DNA reads as TGTGCCAGCAGTCAAACAGGGGCGGTTCAGCCCCAGCATTTT.

The chain uses TRBV12-5 and TRBJ1-2, with D maybe TRBD1 (6 bases). The germline V and J ends were trimmed by 6 bases and 3 bases, with 11 bases remaining between them. CDR1 and CDR2 (germline): LGHNT, FRNRAP. This CDR3 has 13 residues. In DNA form, the CDR3 reads TGTGCTAGTGGATACCAGGGGCACTATGGCTACACCTTC. This codes for CASGYQGHYGYTF.

The rearrangement links TRBV7-3 to TRBJ2-7; perhaps D is TRBD1 or TRBD2 (5 bases each). The CDR3 has 13 residues. Trimming left V 2 bases short and J 4 bases short, with 9 bases between. The V gene's germline CDR1 is SGHTA and CDR2 FQGTGA. The CDR3 sequence: CASSLGWGYEQYF. CDR3 nucleotide sequence: TGTGCCAGCAGCTTAGGGTGGGGGTACGAGCAGTACTTC.

This chain uses TRBV5-4 with TRBJ2-5; TRBD2 aligns across 8 bases. Trimming cost V 3 bases and J 2 bases; bases outside gene matches: 6. Per germline, CDR1 SGHNT and CDR2 YYREEE (reference sequence). The CDR3 runs to 15 residues. CDR3 bases: TGTGCCAGCAGCTCCCCCGGACTAGCACAAGAGACCCAGTACTTC. Translating it yields CASSSPGLAQETQYF.

This clone came up once. This chain connects TRBV6-5 to TRBJ2-7, with 11 nucleotides matching TRBD1. V dropped 2 bases and J dropped 3; count of bases not matched to a gene: 6. The CDR3 covers 16 residues. Germline assignment: CDR1 MNHEY and CDR2 SVGAGI. The CDR3 region is CASSYTGQGANYEQYF. CDR3 bases: TGTGCCAGCAGTTACACAGGACAGGGGGCGAACTACGAGCAGTACTTC.

The CDR3 bases are TGTGCCAGCAATTTCTCCCAGGGGGTCCTTTACTATGGCTACACCTTC. It specifies CASNFSQGVLYYGYTF. The chain is built from TRBV6-8 and TRBJ1-2; TRBD1 matches 7 bases. The V segment lost 7 bases and the J segment 3 bases; nucleotides outside the gene matches: 14. This CDR3 spans 16 amino acids. The germline gives CDR1 MNHGY, CDR2 SAAAGT.

J is TRBJ1-2 and V is TRBV27; D gene unclear. The V gene lost 8 bases and the J gene lost 12 bases, with 13 bases spanning the gap. The CDR3 is 10 residues long. CDR1 is MNHEY, CDR2 SMNVEV, per germline (reference sequence). The CDR3 nucleotides read TGTGCCAGCTATAGCCTTAGGGACACCTTC. Protein product: CASYSLRDTF.

The CDR3 DNA follows: TGTGCCAGCAGCCAACTCAGGGACCCCTACAATGAGCAGTTCTTC. Protein: CASSQLRDPYNEQFF. The chain couples TRBV4-2 to TRBJ2-1; D may be TRBD1 or TRBD2 (5 bases each). Germline V gives CDR1 LGHNA, CDR2 YNFKEQ. This CDR3 region has 15 residues. Deletions cut 2 bases from V and 2 bases from J, with 10 bases between.

The CDR3 DNA is TGTGCCAGCAGTCCCCCCCCTCGGGGGAGCTACCACGAGCAGTACTTC. This sequence encodes CASSPPPRGSYHEQYF. This chain joins TRBV28 and TRBJ2-7; D might be TRBD2 (6 bases). Trimming left V 5 bases short and J 5 bases short, with 22 bases between. The length of the CDR3 is 16 residues. The germline V gene has CDR1 MDHEN and CDR2 SYDVKM.

In nucleotides, the CDR3 is TGTGCCAGCAGATACAACTCTGGGGCCAACGTCCTGACTTTC. Translating it yields CASRYNSGANVLTF. The J gene is TRBJ2-6, the V gene TRBV6-6; no clear D. This CDR3 is built from 14 residues. The V end was cut by 6 bases, the J end by 0 bases, with 6 bases between. Germline lookup yields CDR1 MNHNY and CDR2 SVGAGI (reference sequence).